This T cell receptor beta chain comes out of a study of blood T cells in healthy people across ages (dated by TCRdb to 2013 to 2016). Background on the whole study: In model experiments, template switching captured about one uniquely barcoded TCR beta cDNA molecule for every two T cells. Using deep sequencing normalized with unique cDNA molecular identifiers, the study measured how TCR beta repertoire diversity changes with age. The donors were split into four age groups: young (average around 15 years), middle-aged (roughly 40), aged (roughly 60) and long-lived (roughly 80). Donors of different ages were randomly distributed across sequencing lanes to avoid experimental bias. For two donors (one aged 18 to 29 and one aged 80 or older), the study analyzed two additional independent replicas of 1 million unique cDNA reads from the same blood draw. Broad study findings and their caveats: A strong correlation was found between observed TCR beta diversity and the percentage of naive T cells measured by flow cytometry. Estimates of total diversity based on one million sequenced T cells were considered lower bounds and underestimates. As age increased, observed TCR beta diversity per million T cells dropped in a roughly linear way, and a significant reduction was already evident by age approximately 40. Compared with the aged group, the long-lived group had more naive CD4+ T cells, fewer expanded clones and increased TCR diversity, suggesting age selection. Donor CMV infection status was unknown, potentially confounding age-related changes in expanded clonotypes. Because profiling used bulk unsorted PBMCs, naive and antigen-experienced compartments could not be compared conclusively.

The 39 donors, aged 6 to 90 years, were systemically healthy Caucasian individuals from Russia. Each donor gave around 9.5 milliliters of peripheral blood, collected into EDTA-treated Vacutainer tubes. PBMCs were isolated by Ficoll-Paque density-gradient centrifugation, with at least 6.5 million obtained per sample. Total RNA, at least 5.5 micrograms per sample, was extracted from PBMCs with Trizol reagent. For every donor, an aliquot of PBMCs went through flow cytometry to measure the percentages of naive CD45RAhigh/CD27high T cells. Inclusive of the bounding cysteine and phenylalanine, the CDR3 is 17 residues long. Just CDR3 DNA is preserved here, 51 bases in frame from base 1. The CDR1 and CDR2 encoded by the germline V gene (reference sequence) are LNHNV and YYDKDF. Trimming removed 1 base from V and 1 base from J, leaving 16 bases between the germline ends. As to this clonotype: The clone's antigen remains unknown. No base-level quality is on record; no much larger clone is a single base apart.

Library generation was performed with 5' RACE. TCRdb shows the sequencer as Illumina HiSeq 2500. A second PCR of about 7 to 12 cycles was run with a J-beta primer mix and a sample-barcoded 5' primer. A unique molecular identifier was introduced onto each TCR beta cDNA molecule by a template-switch 5' adaptor carrying 12 random nucleotides. Each sample yielded at least 3 million CDR3-containing paired-end reads. First-strand cDNA was synthesized from all RNA with the Mint cDNA synthesis kit, primed by a TRBC-specific oligonucleotide. Following uracil-DNA glycosylase treatment, a first 18-cycle PCR with universal primers M1SS and BC2_uni_R was performed on all cDNA. The original methods were these. For normalization, 1 million high-quality reads were randomly selected from each sample, with every read carrying a distinct molecular identifier. Reads with shared molecular identifiers were discarded instead of being binned into consensus sequences. MiTCR, with a Q25 quality threshold and the strictest error-elimination algorithm, was used for CDR3 identification, clonotype clustering and error correction. A nonparametric unseen species model with Euler transformation was used to estimate lower-bound total TCR beta diversity. TCRdb trimmed public reads at Q25 via fastp, called clones via MiXCR and kept in-frame beta chains. Each CDR3 protein appears once, grouped with its most common genes and DNA. TCRdb, not the original authors, processed these V and J calls. This sample comprises 1,300,000 or so distinct CDR3 sequences, approximately 63% of them detected only once. Of the sample, about 6.7% is held by the ten largest clones.

The chain is assembled from TRBV15 and TRBJ1-1; the D gene is perhaps TRBD1, on 6 matching bases. Material: blood. The TCR sequence derives from a man in his late teens or twenties in good health. This receptor has the CDR3 CATSRVRTGQPNTEAFF. The nucleotide sequence reads as follows: TGTGCCACCAGCAGAGTAAGAACTGGACAGCCGAACACTGAAGCTTTCTTT.